The rows below give T cell receptor beta chains drawn from one sample of a study of metastatic and nonmetastatic thyroid tumors. With MiXCR, TCRdb called clones anew from the PCR reads. The sample comprises under 40,000 clones, about a sixth of which are singletons, and 6.2% rests with the top ten. Input material: blood. Receptors were obtained from a male donor with papillary thyroid cancer or a benign thyroid nodule (not recorded which). Some clones in this sample may be carry-over from other donors' samples. Both conserved end residues are part of each CDR3. Fields, in order: J gene, V gene, D gene, clone size, CDR3 length, CDR3 DNA, CDR3 protein. D genes are given only for firm matches. Where a row states a size, it is once, few, many or the class of an expanded clone; other rows omit it.

>TRBJ2-1|TRBV6-4|TRBD1|many|14
TGTGCCAGCAGTCAGGGACAGGGTAGCAATGAGCAGTTCTTC
CASSQGQGSNEQFF
>TRBJ2-1|TRBV5-1|.|many|14
TGCGCCAGCAGCTTGGCAGTCAGTGACAATGAGCAGTTCTTC
CASSLAVSDNEQFF
>TRBJ2-1|TRBV12-3/TRBV12-4|TRBD1|.|14
TGTGCCAGCAGTGATAAGACAGGGGGAAATGAGCAGTTCTTC
CASSDKTGGNEQFF
>TRBJ2-7|TRBV5-6|.|many|16
TGTGCCAGCAGCTCGGGAGTTACGGGGGAGACCTACGAGCAGTACTTC
CASSSGVTGETYEQYF
>TRBJ1-5|TRBV3-1|TRBD1|many|12
TGTGCCAGTCGACAGGGGGATCAGCCCCAGCATTTT
CASRQGDQPQHF
>TRBJ2-4|TRBV2|.|many|13
TGTGCCGGATCGGAGGAGGCCAAAAGCATTCAGTACTTC
CAGSEEAKSIQYF
>TRBJ1-1|TRBV11-2|.|many|14
TGTGCCAGCAGCCGGGGACGGTCGAACACTGAAGCTTTCTTT
CASSRGRSNTEAFF
>TRBJ2-2|TRBV10-3|.|few|20
TGTGCCATCAGTTTGGTCATCTCCCCGGGACACGAAGCGAACACCGTGGAGCTGTTTTTT
CAISLVISPGHEANTVELFF
>TRBJ1-5|TRBV27|.|few|18
TGTGCCAGCAGTCTTCGGGGGGCGGGTGTCTATAACAATCAGCCCCAGCATTTT
CASSLRGAGVYNNQPQHF
>TRBJ1-5|TRBV5-8|.|many|16
TGTGCCAGCAGCTCCTTCGACGCGTCCAGCAATCAGCCCCAGCATTTT
CASSSFDASSNQPQHF
>TRBJ1-2|TRBV4-2|.|many|18
TGTGCCAGCAGCCAAGAGGTCGGGGGACCCCAAGCTAACTATGGCTACACCTTC
CASSQEVGGPQANYGYTF
>TRBJ1-6|TRBV12-5|.|many|13
TGTGCTAGTGGTCAAGGGACCAACGGACCCCTCCACTTT
CASGQGTNGPLHF
>TRBJ1-6|TRBV10-1|.|few|15
TGCGCCAGCAGTGATGGGGGATCCTATAATTCACCCCTCCACTTT
CASSDGGSYNSPLHF
>TRBJ2-3|TRBV12-3/TRBV12-4|.|many|18
TGTGCCAGCAGTGTTCTGGACCTTAGCGGCCTCCCCCGGGATACGCAGTATTTT
CASSVLDLSGLPRDTQYF
>TRBJ2-7|TRBV18|TRBD1|many|14
TGTGCCAGCTCACCCCCGGGACAGATTTACGAGCAGTACTTC
CASSPPGQIYEQYF
>TRBJ1-5|TRBV11-3|.|many|13
TGTGCCAGCAGCGGAGGTAGGAATCAGCCCCAGCATTTT
CASSGGRNQPQHF
>TRBJ2-1|TRBV3-1|TRBD1|many|15
TGTGCCAGCAGCCAGGGGACAGGGGGGTACAATGAGCAGTTCTTC
CASSQGTGGYNEQFF
>TRBJ1-1|TRBV11-3|.|many|16
TGTGCCAGCAGCCCCACGCGGGGCAGCATGAACACTGAAGCTTTCTTT
CASSPTRGSMNTEAFF
>TRBJ2-7|TRBV7-9|TRBD2|.|15
TGTGCCAGCAGCGCTCTAGCGGGAGGCTACTATGAGCAATACTTC
CASSALAGGYYEQYF
>TRBJ2-2|TRBV3-1|TRBD2|.|16
TGTGCCAGCAGCCACCGGACTAGCGGGCGCACCGGGGAGCTGTTTTTT
CASSHRTSGRTGELFF
>TRBJ1-1|TRBV5-1|.|many|15
TGCGCCAGCAGCTTTCAGGGCGGATCGAACACTGAAGCTTTCTTT
CASSFQGGSNTEAFF
>TRBJ2-6|TRBV30|.|many|19
TGTGCCTGGAGTGGAGGAGGGTCCGCAGTCTACTCTGGGGCCAACGTCCTGACTTTC
CAWSGGGSAVYSGANVLTF
>TRBJ2-7|TRBV20-1|.|many|12
TGCAGTGCTAGGGCCGACTCCTACGAGCAGTACTTC
CSARADSYEQYF
>TRBJ2-3|TRBV10-1|.|many|14
TGCGCCAGCAGTGAGCGGGGGAGCACAGATACGCAGTATTTT
CASSERGSTDTQYF
>TRBJ2-1|TRBV20-1|TRBD2|.|16
TGCAGTGCTAGAGGTGGACTAGCGGGGGGGAATAATGAGCAGTTCTTC
CSARGGLAGGNNEQFF
>TRBJ1-2|TRBV20-1|.|many|13
TGCAGTGCTGATACAGGGCCTAACTATGGCTACACCTTC
CSADTGPNYGYTF
>TRBJ2-7|TRBV18|TRBD1|many|14
TGTGCCAGCTCACCACCGTGGACAGGTGGCGAGCAGTACTTC
CASSPPWTGGEQYF
>TRBJ2-5|TRBV3-1|TRBD1|many|16
TGTGCCAGCAGCCAGCCGGGACAGGGGCTTGAAGAGACCCAGTACTTC
CASSQPGQGLEETQYF
>TRBJ2-7|TRBV12-3/TRBV12-4|TRBD1|many|14
TGTGCCAGCAGCTACAGGGGAGAGATCTACGAGCAGTACTTC
CASSYRGEIYEQYF
>TRBJ2-5|TRBV6-1|.|many|13
TGTGCCAGCAGTGAAACAGGGAGGGAGACCCAGTACTTC
CASSETGRETQYF
>TRBJ2-1|TRBV18|.|many|16
TGTGCCAGCTCACCACAGAGAGCGGTTACCTACAATGAGCAGTTCTTC
CASSPQRAVTYNEQFF
>TRBJ2-7|TRBV18|TRBD2|many|14
TGTGCCAGCTCACCAGGGGGGGGATCCTACGAGCAGTACTTC
CASSPGGGSYEQYF
>TRBJ1-1|TRBV20-1|.|many|13
TGCAGTGCTAGGGACCAAATAGGGACTGAAGCTTTCTTT
CSARDQIGTEAFF
>TRBJ2-7|TRBV20-1|.|many|15
TGCAGTGCTAGAGGCCCCCGGGACTCTATCTACGAGCAGTACTTC
CSARGPRDSIYEQYF
>TRBJ2-1|TRBV2|TRBD2|many|15
TGTGCCAGCAGGGGGACTAGCGGGCCATACAATGAGCAGTTCTTC
CASRGTSGPYNEQFF